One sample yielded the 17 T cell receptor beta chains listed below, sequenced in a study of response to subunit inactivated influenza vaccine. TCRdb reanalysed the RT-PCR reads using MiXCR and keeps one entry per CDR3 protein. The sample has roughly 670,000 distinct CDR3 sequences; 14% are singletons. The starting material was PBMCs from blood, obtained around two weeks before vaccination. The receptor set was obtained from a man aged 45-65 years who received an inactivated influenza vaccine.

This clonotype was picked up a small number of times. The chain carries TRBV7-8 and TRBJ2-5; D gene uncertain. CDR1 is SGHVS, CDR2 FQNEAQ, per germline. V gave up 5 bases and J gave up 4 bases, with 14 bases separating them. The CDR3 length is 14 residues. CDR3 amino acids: CASSVSSAGETQYF. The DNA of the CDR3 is TGTGCCAGCAGCGTGTCGAGTGCTGGAGAGACCCAGTACTTC.

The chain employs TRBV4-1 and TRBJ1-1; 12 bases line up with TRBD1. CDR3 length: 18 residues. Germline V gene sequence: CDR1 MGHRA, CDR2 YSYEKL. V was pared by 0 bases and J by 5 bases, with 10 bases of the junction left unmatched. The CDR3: CASSQESGTGGLGTEAFF. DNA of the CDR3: TGCGCCAGCAGCCAAGAGTCCGGGACAGGGGGCTTGGGAACTGAAGCTTTCTTT.

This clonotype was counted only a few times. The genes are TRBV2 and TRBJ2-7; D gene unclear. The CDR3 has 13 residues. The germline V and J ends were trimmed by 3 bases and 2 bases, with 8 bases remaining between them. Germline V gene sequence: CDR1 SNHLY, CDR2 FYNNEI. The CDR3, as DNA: TGTGCCAGCAGTGACTTCACAACCTACGAGCAGTACTTC. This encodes CASSDFTTYEQYF. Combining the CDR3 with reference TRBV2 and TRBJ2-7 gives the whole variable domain EPEVTQTPSHQVTQMGQEVILRCVPISNHLYFYWYRQILGQKVEFLVSFYNNEISEKSEIFDDQFSVERPDGSNFTLKIRSTKLEDSAMYFCASSDFTTYEQYFGPGTRLTVT.

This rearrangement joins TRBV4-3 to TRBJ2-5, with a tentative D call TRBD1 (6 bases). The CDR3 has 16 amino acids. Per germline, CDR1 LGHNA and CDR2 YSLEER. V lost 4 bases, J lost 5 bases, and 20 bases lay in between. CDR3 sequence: CASSPEPGAVRETQYF. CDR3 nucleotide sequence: TGCGCCAGCAGCCCGGAGCCAGGGGCGGTTCGGGAGACCCAGTACTTC.

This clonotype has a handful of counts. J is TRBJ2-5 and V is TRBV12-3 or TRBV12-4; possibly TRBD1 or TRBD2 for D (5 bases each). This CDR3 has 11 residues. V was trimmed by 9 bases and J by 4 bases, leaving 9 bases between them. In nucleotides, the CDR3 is TGTGCCAGTGGGGGTGTAGAGACCCAGTACTTC. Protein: CASGGVETQYF.

The CDR3 sequence is CASKGTSGRAFDEQYF. CDR3 nucleotide sequence: TGCGCCAGCAAGGGAACGAGCGGGAGGGCCTTCGACGAGCAGTACTTC. V gene TRBV10-2 combines with J gene TRBJ2-7; 10 nucleotides align to TRBD2. CDR3 size: 16 residues. Germline V gene data show CDR1 as WSHSY and CDR2 as SAAADI. Unmatched junction bases numbered 14, after V lost 7 bases and J lost 5 bases.

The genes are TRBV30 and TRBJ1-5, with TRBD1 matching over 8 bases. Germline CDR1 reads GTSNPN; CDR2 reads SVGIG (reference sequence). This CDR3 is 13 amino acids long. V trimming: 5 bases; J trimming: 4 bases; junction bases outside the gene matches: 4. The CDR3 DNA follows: TGTGCCTGGGCAGGGGGCGGTAATCAGCCCCAGCATTTT. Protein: CAWAGGGNQPQHF. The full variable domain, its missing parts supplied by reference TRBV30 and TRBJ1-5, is SQTIHQWPATLVQPVGSPLSLECTVEGTSNPNLYWYRQAAGRGLQLLFYSVGIGQISSEVPQNLSASRPQDRQFILSSKKLLLSDSGFYLCAWAGGGNQPQHFGDGTRLSIL.

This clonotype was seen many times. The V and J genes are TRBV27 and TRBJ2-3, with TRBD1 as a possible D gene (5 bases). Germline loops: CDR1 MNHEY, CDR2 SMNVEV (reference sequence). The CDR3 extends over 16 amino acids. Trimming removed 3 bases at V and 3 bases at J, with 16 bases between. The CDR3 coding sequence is TGTGCCAGCAGTTTGTCACCGTGGGGCCAAACAGATACGCAGTATTTT. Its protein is CASSLSPWGQTDTQYF.

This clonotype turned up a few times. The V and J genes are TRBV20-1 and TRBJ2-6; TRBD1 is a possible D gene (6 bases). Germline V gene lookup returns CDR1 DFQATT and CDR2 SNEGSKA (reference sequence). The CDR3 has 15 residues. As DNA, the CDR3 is TGCAGCGCCCCACAGGGCCCAGGGGGGGCCAACGTCCTGACTTTC. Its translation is CSAPQGPGGANVLTF.

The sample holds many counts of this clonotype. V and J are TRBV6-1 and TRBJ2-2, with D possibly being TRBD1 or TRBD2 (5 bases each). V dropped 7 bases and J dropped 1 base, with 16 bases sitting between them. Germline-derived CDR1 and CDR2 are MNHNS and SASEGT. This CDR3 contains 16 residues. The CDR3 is CASNNRDVRNTGELFF. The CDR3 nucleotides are TGTGCCAGCAACAATAGGGACGTCCGGAACACCGGGGAGCTGTTTTTT.

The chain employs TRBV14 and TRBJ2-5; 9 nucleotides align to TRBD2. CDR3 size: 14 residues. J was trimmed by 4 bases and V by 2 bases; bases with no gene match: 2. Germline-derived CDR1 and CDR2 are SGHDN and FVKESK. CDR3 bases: TGTGCCAGCAGCCAACGACTAGCGGTAGAGACCCAGTACTTC. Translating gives CASSQRLAVETQYF.

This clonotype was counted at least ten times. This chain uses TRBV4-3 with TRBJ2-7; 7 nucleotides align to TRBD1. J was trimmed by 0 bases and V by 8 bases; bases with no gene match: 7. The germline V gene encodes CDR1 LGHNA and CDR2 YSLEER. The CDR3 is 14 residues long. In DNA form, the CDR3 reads TGCGCCAGCTCCAGGACAGGTGTCTCCTACGAGCAGTACTTC. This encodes CASSRTGVSYEQYF.

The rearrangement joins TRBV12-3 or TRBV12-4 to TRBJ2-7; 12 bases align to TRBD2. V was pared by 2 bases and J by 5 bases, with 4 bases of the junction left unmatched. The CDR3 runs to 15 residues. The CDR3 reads CASSLLAGGRNEQYF. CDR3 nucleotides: TGTGCCAGCAGTTTACTAGCGGGGGGGCGCAACGAGCAGTACTTC.

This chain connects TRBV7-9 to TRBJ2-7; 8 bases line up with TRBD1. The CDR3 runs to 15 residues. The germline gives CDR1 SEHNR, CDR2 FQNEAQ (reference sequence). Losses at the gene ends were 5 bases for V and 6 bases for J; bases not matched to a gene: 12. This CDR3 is CASSPGQGRVFEQYF. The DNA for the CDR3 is TGTGCCAGCAGCCCAGGACAGGGTCGAGTGTTCGAGCAGTACTTC. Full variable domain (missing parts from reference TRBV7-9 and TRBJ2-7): DTGVSQNPRHKITKRGQNVTFRCDPISEHNRLYWYRQTLGQGPEFLTYFQNEAQLEKSRLLSDRFSAERPKGSFSTLEIQRTEQGDSAMYLCASSPGQGRVFEQYFGPGTRLTVT.

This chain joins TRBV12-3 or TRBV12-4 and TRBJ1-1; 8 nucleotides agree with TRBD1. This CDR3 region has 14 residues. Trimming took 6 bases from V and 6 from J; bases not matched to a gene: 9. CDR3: CASRRGQASAEAFF. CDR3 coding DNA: TGTGCCAGCAGAAGGGGACAGGCCTCCGCTGAAGCTTTCTTT.

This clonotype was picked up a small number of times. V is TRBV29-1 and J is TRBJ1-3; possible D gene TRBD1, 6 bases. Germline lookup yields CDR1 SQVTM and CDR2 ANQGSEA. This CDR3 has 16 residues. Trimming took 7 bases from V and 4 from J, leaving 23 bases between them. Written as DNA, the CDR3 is TGCAGCGCCCGGGGGCCCAGTACGCTCTTAGGAAACACCATATATTTT. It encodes CSARGPSTLLGNTIYF. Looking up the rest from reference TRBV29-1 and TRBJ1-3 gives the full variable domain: SAVISQKPSRDICQRGTSLTIQCQVDSQVTMMFWYRQQPGQSLTLIATANQGSEATYESGFVIDKFPISRPNLTFSTLTVSNMSPEDSSIYLCSARGPSTLLGNTIYFGEGSWLTVV.

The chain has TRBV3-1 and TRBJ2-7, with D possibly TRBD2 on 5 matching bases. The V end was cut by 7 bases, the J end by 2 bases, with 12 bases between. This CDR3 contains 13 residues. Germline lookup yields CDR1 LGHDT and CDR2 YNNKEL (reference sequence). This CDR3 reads CASKSSLTYEQYF. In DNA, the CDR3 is TGTGCCAGCAAATCTAGCCTGACCTACGAGCAGTACTTC.